This TCR beta chain was identified during a study of T cell changes during pregnancy in multiple sclerosis. Assay used: immunoSEQ multiplex PCR; TCRdb lists only in-frame clones, some missing. The data contain around 19,000 clones, roughly 88% of them seen just once; the ten biggest clones take up 10% to 15%. V dropped 6 bases and J dropped 0; count of bases not matched to a gene: 9. The CDR3 is 16 amino acids. Germline lookup yields CDR1 WNHNN and CDR2 SYGVQD (reference sequence). This sample comprised CD8+ T cells from peripheral blood mononuclear cells, obtained after pregnancy. The TCR originated in a female donor in good health, enrolled as a control in a pregnancy study. The V and J genes are TRBV10-1 and TRBJ2-3; 7 bases agree with TRBD1. CDR3 sequence reads: CASRDGQATSTDTQYF. The CDR3 nucleotides read TGCGCCAGCAGAGATGGACAGGCCACTAGCACAGATACGCAGTATTTT.